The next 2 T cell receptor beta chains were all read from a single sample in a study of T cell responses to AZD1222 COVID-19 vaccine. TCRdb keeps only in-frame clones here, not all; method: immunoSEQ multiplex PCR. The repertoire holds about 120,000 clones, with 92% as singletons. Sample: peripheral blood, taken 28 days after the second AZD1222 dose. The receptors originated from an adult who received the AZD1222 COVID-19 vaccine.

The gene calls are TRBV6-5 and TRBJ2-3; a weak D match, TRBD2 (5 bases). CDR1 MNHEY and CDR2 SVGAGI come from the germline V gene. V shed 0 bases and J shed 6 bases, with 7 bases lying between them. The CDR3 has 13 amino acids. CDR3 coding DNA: TGTGCCAGCAGTTACTCGCCGGGGGATACGCAGTATTTT. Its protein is CASSYSPGDTQYF.

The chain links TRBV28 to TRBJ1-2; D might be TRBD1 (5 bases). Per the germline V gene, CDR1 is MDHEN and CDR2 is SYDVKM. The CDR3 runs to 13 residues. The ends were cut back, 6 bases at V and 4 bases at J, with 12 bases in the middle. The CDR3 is CASSSGGGYGYTF. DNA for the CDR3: TGTGCCAGCAGCTCCGGGGGGGGCTATGGCTACACCTTC.